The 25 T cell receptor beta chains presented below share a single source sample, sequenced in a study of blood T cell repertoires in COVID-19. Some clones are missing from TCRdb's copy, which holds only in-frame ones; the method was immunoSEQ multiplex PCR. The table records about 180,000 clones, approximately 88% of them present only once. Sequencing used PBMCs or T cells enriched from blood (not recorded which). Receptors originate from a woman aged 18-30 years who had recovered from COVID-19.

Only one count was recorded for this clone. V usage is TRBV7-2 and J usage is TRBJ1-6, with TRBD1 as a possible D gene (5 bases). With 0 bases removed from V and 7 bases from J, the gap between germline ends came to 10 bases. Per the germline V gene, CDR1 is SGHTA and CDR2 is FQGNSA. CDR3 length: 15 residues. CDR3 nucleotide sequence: TGTGCCAGCAGCTTAGCAGGGGTTGGGAATTCACCCCTCCACTTT. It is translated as CASSLAGVGNSPLHF. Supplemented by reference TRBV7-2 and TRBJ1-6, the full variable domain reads GAGVSQSPSNKVTEKGKDVELRCDPISGHTALYWYRQSLGQGLEFLIYFQGNSAPDKSGLPSDRFSAERTGGSVSTLTIQRTQQEDSAVYLCASSLAGVGNSPLHFGNGTRLTVT.

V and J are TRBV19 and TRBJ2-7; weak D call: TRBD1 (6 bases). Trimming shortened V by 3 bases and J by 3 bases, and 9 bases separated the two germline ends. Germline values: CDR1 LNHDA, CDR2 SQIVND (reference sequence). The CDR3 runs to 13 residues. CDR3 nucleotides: TGTGCCAGTAGTATGGTAGGGGGCTACGAGCAGTACTTC. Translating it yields CASSMVGGYEQYF. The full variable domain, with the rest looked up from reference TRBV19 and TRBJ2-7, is DGGITQSPKYLFRKEGQNVTLSCEQNLNHDAMYWYRQDPGQGLRLIYYSQIVNDFQKGDIAEGYSVSREKKESFPLTVTSAQKNPTAFYLCASSMVGGYEQYFGPGTRLTVT.

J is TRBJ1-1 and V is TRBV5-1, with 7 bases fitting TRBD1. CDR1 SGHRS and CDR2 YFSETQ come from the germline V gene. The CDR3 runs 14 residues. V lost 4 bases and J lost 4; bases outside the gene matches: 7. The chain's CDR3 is CASSLDREVTEAFF. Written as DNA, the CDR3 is TGCGCCAGCAGCCTCGACAGGGAGGTCACTGAAGCTTTCTTT. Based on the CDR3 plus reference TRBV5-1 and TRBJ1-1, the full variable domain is KAGVTQTPRYLIKTRGQQVTLSCSPISGHRSVSWYQQTPGQGLQFLFEYFSETQRNKGNFPGRFSGRQFSNSRSEMNVSTLELGDSALYLCASSLDREVTEAFFGQGTRLTVV.

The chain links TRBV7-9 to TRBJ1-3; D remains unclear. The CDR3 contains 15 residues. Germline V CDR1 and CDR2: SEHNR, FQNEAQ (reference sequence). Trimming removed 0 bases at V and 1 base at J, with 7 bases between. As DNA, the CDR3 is TGTGCCAGCAGCTTAGCGGCAGGTTCTGGAAACACCATATATTTT. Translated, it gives CASSLAAGSGNTIYF.

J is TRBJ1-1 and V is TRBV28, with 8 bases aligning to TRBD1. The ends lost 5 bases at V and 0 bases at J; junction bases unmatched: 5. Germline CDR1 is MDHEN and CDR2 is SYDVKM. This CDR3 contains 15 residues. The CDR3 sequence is CASSPEDRVNTEAFF. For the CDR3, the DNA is TGTGCCAGCAGTCCGGAGGACAGGGTGAACACTGAAGCTTTCTTT.

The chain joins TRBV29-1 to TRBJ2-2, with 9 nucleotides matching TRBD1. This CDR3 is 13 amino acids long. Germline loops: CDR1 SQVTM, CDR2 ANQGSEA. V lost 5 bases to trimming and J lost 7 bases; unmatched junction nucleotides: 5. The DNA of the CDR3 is TGCAGCGTTCCGGGACAGGGAAGCGGGGAGCTGTTTTTT. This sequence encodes CSVPGQGSGELFF.

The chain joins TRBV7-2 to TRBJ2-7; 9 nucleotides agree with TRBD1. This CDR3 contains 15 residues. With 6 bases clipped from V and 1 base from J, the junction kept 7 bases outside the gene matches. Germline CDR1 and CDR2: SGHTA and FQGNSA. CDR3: CASRPPGTGSYEQYF. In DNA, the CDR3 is TGTGCCAGCAGGCCCCCCGGGACAGGGTCCTACGAGCAGTACTTC.

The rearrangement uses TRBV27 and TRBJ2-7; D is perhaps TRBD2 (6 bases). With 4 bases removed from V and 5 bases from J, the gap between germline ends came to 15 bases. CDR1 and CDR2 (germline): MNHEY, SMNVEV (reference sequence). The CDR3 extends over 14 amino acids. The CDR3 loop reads CASSSLWGGNEQYF. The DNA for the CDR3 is TGTGCCAGCAGTTCCCTTTGGGGCGGGAACGAGCAGTACTTC.

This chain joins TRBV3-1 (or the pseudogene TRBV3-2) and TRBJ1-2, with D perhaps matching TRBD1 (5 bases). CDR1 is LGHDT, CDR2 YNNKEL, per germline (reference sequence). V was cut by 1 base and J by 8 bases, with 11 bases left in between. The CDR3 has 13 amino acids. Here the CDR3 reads CASSQVAGEGYTF. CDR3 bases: TGTGCCAGCAGCCAAGTTGCGGGGGAGGGCTACACCTTC.

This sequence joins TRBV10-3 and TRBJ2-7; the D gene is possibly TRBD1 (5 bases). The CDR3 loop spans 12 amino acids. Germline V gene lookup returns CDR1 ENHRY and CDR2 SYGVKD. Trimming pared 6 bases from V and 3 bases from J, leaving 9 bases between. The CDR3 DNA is TGTGCCATCAGCAACCAGGGCTACGAGCAGTACTTC. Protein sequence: CAISNQGYEQYF.

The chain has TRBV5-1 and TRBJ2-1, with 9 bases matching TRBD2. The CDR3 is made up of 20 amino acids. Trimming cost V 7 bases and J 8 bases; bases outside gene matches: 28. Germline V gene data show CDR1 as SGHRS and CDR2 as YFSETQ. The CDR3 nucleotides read TGCGCCAGCGCCCCTAGGGGCCAGGGGCGGTGGGCTAGCGGGATTGATGAGCAGTTCTTC. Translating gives CASAPRGQGRWASGIDEQFF.

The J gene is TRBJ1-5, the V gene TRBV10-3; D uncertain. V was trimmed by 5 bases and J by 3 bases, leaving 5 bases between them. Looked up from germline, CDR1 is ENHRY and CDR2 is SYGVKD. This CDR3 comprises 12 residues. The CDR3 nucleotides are TGTGCCATCAGTACAGTCAATCAGCCCCAGCATTTT. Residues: CAISTVNQPQHF.

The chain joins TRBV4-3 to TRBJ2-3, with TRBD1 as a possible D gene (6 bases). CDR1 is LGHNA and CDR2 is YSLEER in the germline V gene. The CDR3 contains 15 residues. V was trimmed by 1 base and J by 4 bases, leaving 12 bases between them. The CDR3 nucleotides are TGCGCCAGCAGCCAAGGAGGTCCAGGGGCAGATACGCAGTATTTT. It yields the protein CASSQGGPGADTQYF.

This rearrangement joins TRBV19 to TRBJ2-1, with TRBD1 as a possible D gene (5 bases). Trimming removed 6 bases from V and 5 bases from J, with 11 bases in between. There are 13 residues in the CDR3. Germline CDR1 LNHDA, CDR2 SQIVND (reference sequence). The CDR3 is CASRRQPHNEQFF. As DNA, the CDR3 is TGTGCCAGTAGGAGACAGCCTCACAATGAGCAGTTCTTC.

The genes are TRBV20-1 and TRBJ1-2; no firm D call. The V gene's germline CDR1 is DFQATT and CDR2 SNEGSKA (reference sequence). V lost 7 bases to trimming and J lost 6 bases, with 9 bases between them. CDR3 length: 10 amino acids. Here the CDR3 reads CSDFSDGYTF. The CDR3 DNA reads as TGCAGTGATTTCAGTGATGGCTACACCTTC.

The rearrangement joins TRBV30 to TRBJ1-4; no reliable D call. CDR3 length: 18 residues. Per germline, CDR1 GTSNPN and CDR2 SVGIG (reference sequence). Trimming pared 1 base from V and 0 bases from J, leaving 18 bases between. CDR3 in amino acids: CAWSAGLSFQSTNEKLFF. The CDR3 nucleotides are TGTGCCTGGAGTGCCGGACTCTCCTTCCAATCAACTAATGAAAAACTGTTTTTT.

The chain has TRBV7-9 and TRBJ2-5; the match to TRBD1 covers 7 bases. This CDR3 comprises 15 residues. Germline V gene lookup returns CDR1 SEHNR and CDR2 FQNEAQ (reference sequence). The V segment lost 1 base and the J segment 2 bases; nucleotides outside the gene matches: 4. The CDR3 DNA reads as TGTGCCAGCAGCTTAGGGGGACAGTCACAAGAGACCCAGTACTTC. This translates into CASSLGGQSQETQYF.

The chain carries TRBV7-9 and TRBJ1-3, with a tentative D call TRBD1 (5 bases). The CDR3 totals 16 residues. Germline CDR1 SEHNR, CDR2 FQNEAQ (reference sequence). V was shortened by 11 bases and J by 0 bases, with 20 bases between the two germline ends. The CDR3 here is CAGGVGAPSSGNTIYF. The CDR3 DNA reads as TGTGCCGGGGGGGTTGGGGCACCAAGCTCTGGAAACACCATATATTTT. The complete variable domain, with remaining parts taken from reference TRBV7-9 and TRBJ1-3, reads DTGVSQNPRHKITKRGQNVTFRCDPISEHNRLYWYRQTLGQGPEFLTYFQNEAQLEKSRLLSDRFSAERPKGSFSTLEIQRTEQGDSAMYLCAGGVGAPSSGNTIYFGEGSWLTVV.

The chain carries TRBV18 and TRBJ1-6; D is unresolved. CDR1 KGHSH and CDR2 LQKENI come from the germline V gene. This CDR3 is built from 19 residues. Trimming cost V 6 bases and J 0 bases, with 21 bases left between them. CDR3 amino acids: CASSEKAPGVGSYNSPLHF. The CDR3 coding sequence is TGTGCCAGCTCTGAGAAGGCCCCAGGCGTCGGCTCCTATAATTCACCCCTCCACTTT.

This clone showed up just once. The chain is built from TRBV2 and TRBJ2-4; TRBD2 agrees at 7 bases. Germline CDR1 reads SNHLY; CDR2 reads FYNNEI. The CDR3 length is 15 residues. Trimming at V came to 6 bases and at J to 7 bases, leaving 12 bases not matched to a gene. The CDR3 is CASRANLGSGNIQYF. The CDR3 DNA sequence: TGTGCCAGCAGGGCCAATTTAGGTAGCGGGAACATTCAGTACTTC. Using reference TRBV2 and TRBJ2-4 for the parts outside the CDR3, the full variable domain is EPEVTQTPSHQVTQMGQEVILRCVPISNHLYFYWYRQILGQKVEFLVSFYNNEISEKSEIFDDQFSVERPDGSNFTLKIRSTKLEDSAMYFCASRANLGSGNIQYFGAGTRLSVL.

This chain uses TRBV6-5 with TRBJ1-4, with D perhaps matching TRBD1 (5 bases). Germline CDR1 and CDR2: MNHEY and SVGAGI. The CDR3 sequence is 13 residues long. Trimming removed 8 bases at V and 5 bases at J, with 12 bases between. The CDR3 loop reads CASGWAGNEKLFF. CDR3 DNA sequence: TGTGCCAGCGGATGGGCAGGGAATGAAAAACTGTTTTTT.

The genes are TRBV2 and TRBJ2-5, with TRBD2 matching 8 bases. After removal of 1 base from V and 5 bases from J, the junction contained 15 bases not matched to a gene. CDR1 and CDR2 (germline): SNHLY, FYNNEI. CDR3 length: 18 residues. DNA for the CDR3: TGTGCCAGCAGTGAAGGGCCCAGCGGGAGTGCACTGGCGGAGACCCAGTACTTC. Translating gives CASSEGPSGSALAETQYF.

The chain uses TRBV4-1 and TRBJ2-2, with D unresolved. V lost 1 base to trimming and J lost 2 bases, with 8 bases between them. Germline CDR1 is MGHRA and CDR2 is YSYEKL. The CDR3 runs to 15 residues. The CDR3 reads CASSQGAVNTGELFF. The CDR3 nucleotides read TGCGCCAGCAGCCAAGGTGCAGTTAACACCGGGGAGCTGTTTTTT.

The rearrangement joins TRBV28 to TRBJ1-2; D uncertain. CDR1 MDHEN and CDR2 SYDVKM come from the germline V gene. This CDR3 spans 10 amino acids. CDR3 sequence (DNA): TGTGCGGAGGGTCCTTATGGCTACACCTTC. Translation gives CAEGPYGYTF.

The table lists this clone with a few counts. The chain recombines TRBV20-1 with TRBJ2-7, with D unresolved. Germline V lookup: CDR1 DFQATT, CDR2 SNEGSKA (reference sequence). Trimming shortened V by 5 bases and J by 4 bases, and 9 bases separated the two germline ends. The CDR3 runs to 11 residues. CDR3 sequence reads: CSAPSLYEQYF. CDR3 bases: TGCAGTGCTCCCTCCCTGTACGAGCAGTACTTC.